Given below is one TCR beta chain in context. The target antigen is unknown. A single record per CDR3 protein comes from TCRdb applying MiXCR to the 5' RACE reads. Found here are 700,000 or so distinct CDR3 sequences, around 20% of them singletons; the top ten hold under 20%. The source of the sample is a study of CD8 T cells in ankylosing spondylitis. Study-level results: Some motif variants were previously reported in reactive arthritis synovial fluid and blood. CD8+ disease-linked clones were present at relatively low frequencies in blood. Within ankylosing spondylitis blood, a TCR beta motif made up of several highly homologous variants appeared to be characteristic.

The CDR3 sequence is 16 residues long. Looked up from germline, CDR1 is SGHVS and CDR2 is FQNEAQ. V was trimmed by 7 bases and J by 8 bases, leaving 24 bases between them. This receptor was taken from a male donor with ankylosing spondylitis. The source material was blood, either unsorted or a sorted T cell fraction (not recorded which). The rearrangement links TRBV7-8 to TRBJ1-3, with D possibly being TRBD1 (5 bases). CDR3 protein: CASTPPGQSHGDTIYF. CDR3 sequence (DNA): TGTGCCAGCACCCCGCCGGGGCAGTCTCACGGAGACACCATATATTTT.